This T cell receptor beta chain derives from a study of cytomegalovirus exposure and HLA in healthy donors. In the case of this clone: As yet, its antigen is unknown.

CDR1 is GTSNPN and CDR2 is SVGIG in the germline V gene (reference sequence). The CDR3 is 16 amino acids. V was clipped by 2 bases and J by 5 bases; unmatched bases: 12. The study's findings and limits: Later analysis demonstrated an association between a missense DCLRE1C variant and TCR beta V- and J-gene trimming.

A multiplex PCR was run with 60 Vbeta primers and 13 Jbeta primers. Libraries were prepared by immunoSEQ multiplex PCR; TCRdb keeps only in-frame clonotypes and omits some of them. The sample carries 90,000 to 100,000 clones, more than 60% recorded once. The clonotype originates from a man aged 50 to 60 in good health and CMV-seronegative. The chain carries TRBV30 and TRBJ2-5, with TRBD1 matching over 9 bases. Sequencing input: PBMCs. For the CDR3, the DNA is TGTGCCTGGAGTACTGATCGGACAGGGGAGTTTGAGACCCAGTACTTC. Protein product: CAWSTDRTGEFETQYF.